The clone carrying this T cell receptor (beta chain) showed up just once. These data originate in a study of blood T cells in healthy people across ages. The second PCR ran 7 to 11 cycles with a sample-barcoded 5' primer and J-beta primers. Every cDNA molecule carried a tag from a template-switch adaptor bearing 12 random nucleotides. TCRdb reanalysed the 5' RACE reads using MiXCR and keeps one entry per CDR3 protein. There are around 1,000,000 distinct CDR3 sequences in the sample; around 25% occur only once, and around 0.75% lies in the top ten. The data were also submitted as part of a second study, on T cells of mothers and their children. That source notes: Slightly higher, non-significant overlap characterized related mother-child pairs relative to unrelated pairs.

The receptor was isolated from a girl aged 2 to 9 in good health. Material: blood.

CDR3 coding DNA: TGCGCCAGCAGCCTTCGCTTTAGGGACATGAACACTGAAGCTTTCTTT. The encoded protein is CASSLRFRDMNTEAFF. The chain joins TRBV4-1 to TRBJ1-1; weak D call: TRBD1 (6 bases). Germline CDR1 and CDR2: MGHRA and YSYEKL. V was shortened by 4 bases and J by 0 bases, with 15 bases between the two germline ends. The CDR3 length is 16 residues.